These T cell receptor beta chains were read from a single sample in a study of cytomegalovirus exposure and HLA in healthy donors. Clones were read by immunoSEQ multiplex PCR, and TCRdb kept only the in-frame ones, dropping some. This table holds 110,000 to 150,000 clones, about 75% found once. Specimen: PBMCs. The receptors stem from a man under 40 in good health and CMV-seronegative. Both conserved end residues are part of each CDR3. D genes are given only for firm matches. For some rows the clone size is stated as once, few or many, or as a class when expanded; others skip it.

TRBJ2-2,16,TRBD2,TRBV11-2,-,CASSLDGGRAGGELFF
TRBJ1-5,16,-,TRBV7-9,-,CASSLGAGGPNQPQHF
TRBJ2-3,15,TRBD2,TRBV7-9,-,CASSPRGGVQDTQYF
TRBJ1-1,15,TRBD1,TRBV6-5,-,CASSSGTGGYTEAFF
TRBJ2-6,17,-,TRBV7-8,-,CASSLVVWGSGANGLTF
TRBJ2-1,15,TRBD1,TRBV7-3,-,CASSPALTGRNEQFF
TRBJ1-2,12,-,TRBV28,-,CASKEGRNGYTF
TRBJ2-5,15,-,TRBV5-4,-,CASSSGGGRTETQYF
TRBJ2-1,15,TRBD1,TRBV9,-,CASSVGTGSYNEQFF
TRBJ1-1,15,-,TRBV28,few,CASSFKGWGRTEAFF
TRBJ1-4,15,-,TRBV7-6,-,CASSPTGTYNEKLFF
TRBJ2-3,16,TRBD2,TRBV18,once,CASSPLGTSVTDTQYF
TRBJ2-1,15,TRBD2,TRBV10-2,-,CASSLTSGRVYEQFF
TRBJ2-3,17,TRBD2,TRBV5-1,-,CASSPTLPSGNTDTQYF
TRBJ2-1,13,-,TRBV7-2,few,CASSPGGNNEQFF
TRBJ2-7,13,TRBD1,TRBV15,-,CATSRDRGGEQYF
TRBJ2-1,15,-,TRBV7-7,-,CASSPRQGVYNEQFF
TRBJ2-5,15,TRBD1,TRBV5-1,-,CASSLQTGGSETQYF
TRBJ1-6,15,TRBD1,TRBV2,-,CASSEDEGANSPLHF
TRBJ2-1,11,-,TRBV30,-,CAWSVQNEQFF
TRBJ2-2,16,TRBD2,TRBV18,-,CASSKRTSGGTGELFF
TRBJ2-2,16,-,TRBV6-5,-,CASSYSPGANTGELFF
TRBJ2-5,13,TRBD2,TRBV19,few,CASTLEPGGTQYF
TRBJ2-4,14,-,TRBV28,-,CASSPLDWENIQYF
TRBJ1-2,14,-,TRBV18,-,CASSPGLYNYGYTF
TRBJ1-1,13,TRBD1,TRBV27,-,CASSSRQGRKAFF
TRBJ1-1,18,TRBD1,TRBV7-8,-,CASSLWGQGIYRGTEAFF
TRBJ2-6,15,-,TRBV6-5,-,CASSRGARGANGLTF
TRBJ1-1,13,TRBD1,TRBV5-4,-,CASSFSGGTEAFF
TRBJ2-7,13,TRBD1,TRBV27,-,CASSFGTGEEQYF
TRBJ2-5,15,TRBD2,TRBV5-1,-,CASSPWGLEQETQYF
TRBJ2-3,15,-,TRBV19,few,CASSIRGSEADTQYF
TRBJ1-4,14,-,TRBV6-6,-,CASRDRASGEKLFF
TRBJ1-5,13,-,TRBV29-1,-,CSVPGGGNQPQHF
TRBJ1-3,18,TRBD1,TRBV5-1,-,CASSLDASTGISGNTIYF
TRBJ1-1,16,TRBD1,TRBV5-1,-,CASTFGQGAANTEAFF
TRBJ2-1,17,TRBD1,TRBV5-4,-,CASSPGRPGGIPNEQFF
TRBJ1-6,14,-,TRBV19,few,CASHHRPTNSPLHF
TRBJ1-4,15,TRBD1,TRBV25-1,-,CASSETAGGNEKLFF
TRBJ2-5,15,TRBD2,TRBV29-1,once,CSVQLAGRSQETQYF
TRBJ1-2,14,-,TRBV28,-,CASSLEEGGYGYTF
TRBJ2-7,17,-,TRBV4-1,-,CASSQEPRRGAPYEQYF
TRBJ1-2,14,-,TRBV5-5,-,CASSLADRYYGYTF
TRBJ1-2,15,TRBD1,TRBV15,-,CATRDGGTGLEGYTF
TRBJ1-1,13,-,TRBV10-2,few,CASIFGGGTEAFF